The rows below give T cell receptor beta chains drawn from one sample of a study of cytomegalovirus exposure and HLA in healthy donors. Sequenced by immunoSEQ multiplex PCR; TCRdb stores in-frame clones only, minus some. This sample has about 150,000 clones, with roughly 80% found just once. The sample taken for sequencing was PBMCs. Receptors were obtained from a woman in her 40s in good health and CMV-seropositive. Each CDR3 is given with its conserved first and last residue. D genes are given only for firm matches. Some rows mark clone size as missing; the rest say once, few, many or name a class of expanded clone.

TRBV14,TRBD1,TRBJ1-1,.,CASSHTGGTDPYMNTEAFF,TGTGCCAGCAGCCACACGGGAGGGACAGACCCTTACATGAACACTGAAGCTTTCTTT
TRBV5-6,TRBD1,TRBJ2-7,.,CASSFGTGAYEQYF,TGTGCCAGCAGCTTCGGGACAGGGGCCTACGAGCAGTACTTC
TRBV5-4,.,TRBJ1-1,.,CASSLGQSTEAFF,TGTGCCAGCAGCTTGGGACAGAGCACTGAAGCTTTCTTT
TRBV15,.,TRBJ1-5,.,CATSSVTGLNQPQHF,TGTGCCACCAGCAGTGTAACAGGGCTCAATCAGCCCCAGCATTTT
TRBV7-2,.,TRBJ1-6,few,CASSLLFDSPLHF,TGTGCCAGCAGCCTTCTTTTCGATTCACCCCTCCACTTT
TRBV4-1,.,TRBJ1-5,.,CASSPNPTGNQPQHF,TGCGCCAGCAGCCCAAACCCGACGGGAAATCAGCCCCAGCATTTT
TRBV5-1,.,TRBJ1-2,once,CASSPGQNYGYTF,TGCGCCAGCAGCCCTGGACAGAACTATGGCTACACCTTC
TRBV2,TRBD1,TRBJ2-7,.,CASSVEGQAYEQYF,TGTGCCAGCAGTGTGGAGGGACAGGCCTACGAGCAGTACTTC
TRBV2,.,TRBJ1-1,.,CASSAMNTEAFF,TGTGCCAGCAGTGCAATGAACACTGAAGCTTTCTTT
TRBV11-2,.,TRBJ2-7,.,CASSLIQGRVYEQYF,TGTGCCAGCAGCTTAATTCAGGGGCGGGTCTACGAGCAGTACTTC
TRBV6-1,TRBD1,TRBJ1-1,.,CASSVQGANTEAFF,TGTGCCAGCAGCGTACAGGGGGCGAACACTGAAGCTTTCTTT
TRBV30,.,TRBJ2-5,.,CAWSVPGGWGTQYF,TGTGCCTGGAGTGTACCTGGGGGGTGGGGGACCCAGTACTTC
TRBV19,TRBD1,TRBJ1-1,.,CASSTGGAVTEAFF,TGTGCCAGTAGTACAGGGGGCGCGGTCACTGAAGCTTTCTTT
TRBV4-1,.,TRBJ1-4,once,CASSQDPGQTNEKLFF,TGCGCCAGCAGCCAAGATCCGGGTCAAACTAATGAAAAACTGTTTTTT
TRBV18,.,TRBJ2-1,.,CASSASSPSVYNEQFF,TGTGCCAGCTCAGCCAGTTCCCCTAGCGTATACAATGAGCAGTTCTTC
TRBV19,TRBD1,TRBJ1-2,.,CASKRTGANYGYTF,TGTGCCAGTAAAAGGACAGGGGCCAACTATGGCTACACCTTC
TRBV2,TRBD1,TRBJ2-1,.,CASSQGAGEQFF,TGTGCCAGCAGCCAGGGGGCGGGTGAGCAGTTCTTC
TRBV15,.,TRBJ2-2,.,CATSRGRGTGELFF,TGTGCCACCAGCAGAGGGCGAGGGACCGGGGAGCTGTTTTTT
TRBV7-9,TRBD2,TRBJ2-1,few,CASSSQPRLAGANPDEQFF,TGTGCCAGCAGCTCACAGCCGCGACTAGCGGGGGCGAATCCGGATGAGCAGTTCTTC
TRBV5-1,TRBD1,TRBJ1-2,few,CASSLAGQTYGYTF,TGCGCCAGCAGCTTGGCGGGACAGACCTATGGCTACACCTTC
TRBV2,.,TRBJ2-7,.,CASSTGFDEQYF,TGTGCCAGCAGTACAGGGTTTGACGAGCAGTACTTC
TRBV2,TRBD2,TRBJ2-5,.,CASSLTSGGPHF,TGTGCCAGCAGCCTGACTAGCGGGGGCCCGCACTTC
TRBV5-1,TRBD1,TRBJ2-2,.,CASSRDRETGELFF,TGCGCCAGCAGCCGAGACAGGGAAACCGGGGAGCTGTTTTTT
TRBV4-2,TRBD2,TRBJ2-7,few,CASSQAGRGELYEQYF,TGTGCCAGCAGCCAAGCGGGTCGGGGGGAACTCTACGAGCAGTACTTC
TRBV6-6,.,TRBJ1-5,.,CASSYGGQPQHF,TGTGCCAGCAGTTACGGAGGGCAGCCCCAGCATTTT
TRBV11-1,TRBD1,TRBJ2-5,.,CASSSDRVTQTQYF,TGTGCCAGCAGCTCCGACAGGGTGACCCAGACCCAGTACTTC
TRBV7-3,TRBD2,TRBJ2-5,.,CASSLLGSGGQETQYF,TGTGCCAGCAGCTTACTCGGTAGCGGGGGTCAGGAGACCCAGTACTTC
TRBV2,TRBD1,TRBJ1-3,few,CASSEIGGFGGNTIYF,TGTGCCAGCAGTGAGATAGGGGGCTTTGGGGGAAACACCATATATTTT
TRBV7-2,.,TRBJ1-1,.,CASSLGSLQGEAFF,TGTGCCAGCAGCTTAGGGAGCTTGCAGGGTGAAGCTTTCTTT
TRBV2,.,TRBJ2-3,.,CASSTSSGSQYF,TGTGCCAGCAGCACTAGTTCCGGATCGCAGTATTTT
TRBV10-3,TRBD1,TRBJ1-1,.,CAISNDRGLNTEAFF,TGTGCCATCAGTAACGACAGGGGGCTGAACACTGAAGCTTTCTTT
TRBV7-9,TRBD2,TRBJ2-1,.,CSSSSGTSDNNEQFF,TGTTCCAGCAGCTCCGGGACTAGCGACAACAATGAGCAGTTCTTC
TRBV10-3,.,TRBJ1-2,once,CAISASGGAEGYTF,TGTGCCATCAGTGCCTCGGGGGGGGCAGAAGGCTACACCTTC
TRBV5-1,.,TRBJ1-1,.,CASSFNPSRVNTEAFF,TGCGCCAGCAGCTTCAATCCCAGCAGGGTGAACACTGAAGCTTTCTTT
TRBV19,.,TRBJ1-5,.,CASTEEVNSNQPQHF,TGTGCCAGCACCGAGGAGGTTAATAGCAATCAGCCCCAGCATTTT
TRBV4-1,TRBD1,TRBJ2-7,.,CASSPQTGSSYEQYF,TGCGCCAGCAGCCCTCAGACAGGGAGCTCCTACGAGCAGTACTTC
TRBV5-1,TRBD1,TRBJ1-1,.,CASSLGGTANTEAFF,TGCGCCAGCAGCTTGGGGGGGACAGCGAACACTGAAGCTTTCTTT
TRBV6-5,TRBD1,TRBJ1-2,.,CASSQGQGSYGYTF,TGTGCCAGCAGCCAGGGACAGGGTAGCTATGGCTACACCTTC
TRBV6-5,.,TRBJ2-7,.,CASSYSGGRIYEQYF,TGTGCCAGCAGTTACTCGGGGGGGCGCATCTACGAGCAGTACTTC
TRBV10-3,.,TRBJ2-1,.,CAISETGLAYNEQFF,TGTGCCATCAGTGAAACGGGATTAGCCTACAATGAGCAGTTCTTC
TRBV6-5,.,TRBJ1-5,.,CASRTGQNQPQHF,TGTGCCAGCAGGACAGGCCAAAATCAGCCCCAGCATTTT
TRBV4-1,.,TRBJ1-3,once,CASSQVGVRGNTIYF,TGCGCCAGCAGCCAAGTCGGTGTCCGAGGAAACACCATATATTTT
TRBV6-5,.,TRBJ2-5,few,CASSYAPGTGETQYF,TGTGCCAGCAGTTACGCACCCGGGACTGGAGAGACCCAGTACTTC
TRBV2,.,TRBJ2-3,.,CASIFTSTDTQYF,TGTGCCAGCATCTTCACTAGCACAGATACGCAGTATTTT
TRBV6-5,.,TRBJ1-2,.,CASGPPGYGYTF,TGTGCCAGCGGGCCGCCGGGGTATGGCTACACCTTC
TRBV6-1,TRBD1,TRBJ1-5,.,CASSPGQGVRQPQHF,TGTGCCAGCAGTCCGGGACAGGGGGTCCGTCAGCCCCAGCATTTT
TRBV1,.,TRBJ2-1,.,CTSRCGLAGPYNEQFF,TGCACCAGCAGATGCGGACTAGCGGGCCCCTACAATGAGCAGTTCTTC
TRBV5-4,TRBD1,TRBJ1-6,.,CASRTGAPNSPLHF,TGTGCCAGCCGGACAGGGGCCCCTAATTCACCCCTCCACTTT
TRBV5-1,TRBD1,TRBJ1-2,.,CASSLDPGGGGYTF,TGCGCCAGCAGCTTGGATCCAGGGGGCGGCGGCTACACCTTC
TRBV6-5,TRBD2,TRBJ2-5,.,CASSYTLAGGRETQYF,TGTGCCAGCAGCTACACTCTAGCGGGGGGGCGAGAGACCCAGTACTTC
TRBV5-5,.,TRBJ1-1,.,CASSLGTVGTEAFF,TGTGCCAGCAGCTTGGGGACAGTGGGCACTGAAGCTTTCTTT
TRBV10-3,TRBD1,TRBJ1-2,few,CAITGDSWGYTF,TGTGCCATAACAGGGGACAGTTGGGGCTACACCTTC
TRBV5-4,.,TRBJ2-7,.,CASSVAVRGYEQYF,TGTGCCAGCAGCGTGGCGGTTAGGGGTTACGAGCAGTACTTC